This TCR beta chain was sequenced during a study of blood T cell repertoires in COVID-19. Study information: T cells, B-cell-depleted T cells, or PBMCs provided the cDNA or gDNA that served as material.

Seattle's cohort entered during active infection and was followed longitudinally. As handled by the study authors: The assay estimated nucleated cells by amplifying reference gene primers. Generated by immunoSEQ multiplex PCR, the TCRdb table keeps only in-frame clones and is missing some. V and J calls and clone size follow that table, whereas D and trimming were derived from the DNA. The sample yields some 200,000 clones, approximately 87% seen once. Trimming removed 1 base at V and 3 bases at J, with 15 bases between. This CDR3 contains 16 residues. Germline V gives CDR1 MNHEY, CDR2 SVGAGI. This receptor was obtained from a woman aged 55-69 years with COVID-19, enrolled during active disease. The sample consisted of peripheral blood. The rearrangement links TRBV6-5 to TRBJ1-2, with D hard to call. The CDR3 region is CASSYLGRGLDYGYTF. CDR3 nucleotide sequence: TGTGCCAGCAGTTACTTGGGCAGAGGGCTTGACTATGGCTACACCTTC.